The 23 T cell receptor beta chains in this list originate from one sample, sequenced in a study of tumor-infiltrating lymphocytes in primary liver carcinoma. TCR beta cDNA was reverse-transcribed from 400 to 500 ng of total RNA. The reaction used a constant-region primer and ProtoScript II reverse transcriptase. Slightly modified ARM-PCR with three nested multiplex PCR rounds yielded TCR beta libraries. In the first two PCR rounds, TRBV1-TRBV30 forward primers were paired with a C-beta reverse primer, and each round lasted about 9 cycles. MiXCR, run by TCRdb on the multiplex PCR reads, gives a single entry per CDR3 protein. The sample carries about 70,000 distinct CDR3 sequences, roughly three quarters recorded once. Extraction of RNA together with DNA used 20-30 mg of unsorted bulk tissue. Material for sequencing was liver tumor tissue from sampling region 4. Subset defined: tumor region T4, right-lateral pole. Receptors were obtained from a middle-aged man with primary liver carcinoma and hepatitis B virus infection.

This clonotype was seen repeatedly, ten times or more. V usage is TRBV6-5 and J usage is TRBJ2-7; weak D call: TRBD2 (5 bases). Germline V CDR1 and CDR2: MNHEY, SVGAGI. The CDR3 has 14 amino acids. V lost 4 bases to trimming and J lost 4 bases, with 14 bases between them. For the CDR3, the DNA is TGTGCCAGCAGTTCTCCCGGGGTAGGGTACGAGCAGTACTTC. Protein sequence: CASSSPGVGYEQYF.

The chain recombines TRBV28 with TRBJ1-5; D is perhaps TRBD1 (5 bases). The ends were cut back, 0 bases at V and 4 bases at J, with 13 bases in the middle. The CDR3 consists of 16 residues. CDR1 MDHEN and CDR2 SYDVKM come from the germline V gene. The CDR3 here is CASSLCPQSGNQPQHF. CDR3 bases: TGTGCCAGCAGTTTATGCCCCCAGTCAGGGAATCAGCCCCAGCATTTT.

In its sample, this clonotype was seen many times. The chain couples TRBV5-4 to TRBJ2-3; weak D call: TRBD2 (6 bases). The CDR3 sequence is 15 residues long. The germline V and J ends were trimmed by 4 bases and 3 bases, with 15 bases remaining between them. Germline CDR1 reads SGHNT; CDR2 reads YYREEE (reference sequence). CDR3 in DNA: TGTGCCAGCAGCCCACCGCGGGATCTGACAGATACGCAGTATTTT. Protein product: CASSPPRDLTDTQYF.

Points on this clonotype: In this CDR3 the conserved last residue, phenylalanine or tryptophan, is missing, so a read error is likely. This rearrangement joins TRBV6-5 to TRBJ2-2; D could derive from TRBD1 or TRBD2 (5 bases each). The CDR3 is 15 amino acids. Germline CDR1 MNHEY, CDR2 SVGAGI. The CDR3 sequence is CTSSYSNSGAGQLFL. The CDR3 coding sequence is TGTACCAGCAGTTACTCGAATTCCGGGGCCGGGCAGCTGTTTTTG.

In this sample, this clonotype turned up many times. This chain connects TRBV14 to TRBJ2-1; a weak D match, TRBD2 (5 bases). The CDR3 covers 15 residues. With 0 bases removed from V and 3 bases from J, the gap between germline ends came to 9 bases. Germline-derived CDR1 and CDR2 are SGHDN and FVKESK. CDR3 in DNA: TGTGCCAGCAGCCAAGATGGGAGTTTCTACAATGAGCAGTTCTTC. It is translated as CASSQDGSFYNEQFF.

Comment on this clonotype: The junction shows a germline mismatch at one end, possibly a read error. The chain couples TRBV12-3 or TRBV12-4 to TRBJ1-2; no reliable D call. The CDR3 runs 15 residues. CDR3 nucleotides: TGTACCAGCACTCGGAGTGGTGGAGGGAACTATGGCTACACCTTC. It encodes CTSTRSGGGNYGYTF.

Notes on this clonotype: As the CDR3 is not closed by the conserved phenylalanine or tryptophan, this likely results from a read error. The gene calls are TRBV5-1 and TRBJ2-7; maybe TRBD2 (5 bases). The CDR3 sequence is 13 residues long. Germline CDR1 and CDR2: SGHRS and YFSETQ. The chain's CDR3 is CASRLAGGYEQYL. CDR3 DNA: TGCGCCAGCAGGTTGGCGGGTGGCTACGAGCAGTACCTC.

This clonotype was recorded once. With a much larger clone just one base away, this may be a read error. The chain uses TRBV30 and TRBJ2-7, with 7 bases matching TRBD2. Germline V gene lookup returns CDR1 GTSNPN and CDR2 SVGIG (reference sequence). The CDR3 spans 11 residues. The CDR3 bases are TGTGCCTGGACCCAGGGAGGGGAGCATTACTTC. Protein sequence: CAWTQGGEHYF.

Regarding this clonotype: With a much larger clone just one base away, this may be a read error. The J gene is TRBJ2-7, the V gene TRBV7-9; the D gene is possibly TRBD1 (6 bases). Germline V gives CDR1 SEHNR, CDR2 FQNEAQ (reference sequence). This CDR3 region has 13 residues. V shed 7 bases and J shed 5 bases, with 15 bases lying between them. CDR3 sequence (DNA): TGTGCCAGCACTAGGGGGTCTGGGAACGAGCAGTACTTC. Translated, it gives CASTRGSGNEQYF.

As to this clonotype: A junction boundary mismatches the germline segment, possibly from a read error. V gene TRBV11-2 combines with J gene TRBJ2-7, with a tentative D call TRBD2 (5 bases). Germline V gene data show CDR1 as SGHAT and CDR2 as FQNNGV. The CDR3 length is 15 residues. Here the CDR3 DNA reads TGTCCCAGCGGAACCGGACTGGCAGGCCCCTACGAGCAGTACTTC. This encodes CPSGTGLAGPYEQYF. Together with reference TRBV11-2 and TRBJ2-7, the CDR3 gives the full variable domain: EAGVAQSPRYKIIEKRQSVAFWCNPISGHATLYWYQQILGQGPKLLIQFQNNGVVDDSQLPKDRFSAERLKGVDSTLKIQPAKLEDSAVYLCPSGTGLAGPYEQYFGPGTRLTVT.

Notes on this clonotype: At one end the junction does not follow the germline gene, possibly because of a read error. The chain couples TRBV4-1 to TRBJ2-1; TRBD2 matches 7 bases. This CDR3 region has 14 residues. The V gene's germline CDR1 is MGHRA and CDR2 YSYEKL. For the CDR3, the DNA is TGCGCCAGCAGCCAGACGGGAGGTTACAGTGAGCAGTTCTTC. This sequence encodes CASSQTGGYSEQFF.

For this clonotype: Lacking the conserved final phenylalanine or tryptophan, this CDR3 likely reflects a read error. The genes are TRBV12-3 or TRBV12-4 and TRBJ2-5, with D uncertain. The V end lost 9 bases, the J end lost 4 bases, and 18 bases lay between the germline ends. This CDR3 is built from 14 residues. CDR3 amino acids: CASSTGLPPETQYY. CDR3 DNA: TGTGCCAGTAGTACGGGCCTCCCCCCAGAGACCCAGTACTAC.

To note about this clonotype: This may be a read error, as it is one base from a much larger clone. The chain couples TRBV19 to TRBJ2-7, with a weak D call TRBD2 (5 bases). Trimming stripped 10 bases from V and 7 bases from J, with 23 bases between. In germline, CDR1 is LNHDA, CDR2 SQIVND (reference sequence). CDR3 length equals 14 residues. The CDR3 loop is CATSKSTLLGEQYF. In DNA, the CDR3 is TGTGCCACTAGCAAGTCAACCCTGTTGGGGGAGCAGTACTTC.

Comments on this clonotype: The CDR3 carries no conserved terminal phenylalanine or tryptophan, so it likely arises from a read error. V usage is TRBV11-2 and J usage is TRBJ2-5; D perhaps matches TRBD1 (6 bases). Germline CDR1 is SGHAT and CDR2 is FQNNGV. The CDR3 contains 17 residues. As DNA, the CDR3 is TGTGCCAGAAGCTTAGTCAGTGGGGGCAGTCGGCAAGAGACTCAGTACTCC. Translation: CARSLVSGGSRQETQYS.

On this clonotype: At one of its ends the junction is not consistent with the germline gene, which may arise from a read error. The rearrangement joins TRBV11-2 to TRBJ2-1; D is uncertain. From germline, CDR1 is SGHAT and CDR2 FQNNGV. The CDR3 runs to 13 residues. The CDR3 DNA reads TGTGCCAGCTGCTTAAATGATGTCTATGAGCAGTTGTTC. This gives the protein CASCLNDVYEQLF.

This clonotype was seen a few times. This rearrangement joins TRBV15 to TRBJ2-1, with D perhaps matching TRBD1 (5 bases). Germline V gives CDR1 LNHNV, CDR2 YYDKDF (reference sequence). The CDR3 has 14 residues. The V end lost 0 bases, the J end lost 8 bases, and 11 bases lay between the germline ends. The CDR3 DNA reads as TGTGCCACCAGCAGAGATGGTAGGGGCGATGAGCAGTTCTTC. The encoded protein is CATSRDGRGDEQFF. Complete variable domain (other parts from reference TRBV15 and TRBJ2-1): DAMVIQNPRYQVTQFGKPVTLSCSQTLNHNVMYWYQQKSSQAPKLLFHYYDKDFNNEADTPDNFQSRRPNTSFCFLDIRSPGLGDTAMYLCATSRDGRGDEQFFGPGTRLTVL.

Comment on this clonotype: The conserved closing phenylalanine or tryptophan is absent in this CDR3, likely reflecting a read error. The DNA is omitted, as the CDR3 cannot be located on it reliably, and the CDR3 follows TCRdb's listing. The CDR3 spells CASSGLAGDTHYS. The J gene is TRBJ2-3, the V gene TRBV10-1; TRBD2 reflects the table's D call only, with no check against the DNA. The CDR3 comprises 13 residues, both ends counted. In germline, CDR1 is WNHNN, CDR2 SYGVQD (reference sequence).

The chain combines TRBV19 with TRBJ1-1, with D unclear. Germline V CDR1 and CDR2: LNHDA, SQIVND (reference sequence). V lost 3 bases and J 3 bases, leaving 11 bases between the germline ends. The CDR3 loop spans 14 amino acids. CDR3 in DNA: TGTGCCAGTAGTATTATGGGGAGGGACACTGAAGCTTTCTTT. Encoded protein: CASSIMGRDTEAFF.

Worth noting for this clonotype: Germline and junction disagree at one end, which may indicate a read error. The V call is TRBV10-3, the J call TRBJ2-2; a possible D gene is TRBD2 (6 bases). The V gene's germline CDR1 is ENHRY and CDR2 SYGVKD. This CDR3 is built from 11 residues. CDR3 protein: CAISAGGELIF. The CDR3 DNA reads TGTGCCATTAGTGCGGGCGGGGAGCTGATTTTT.

Notes on this clonotype: At one end, the junction sequence differs from germline, possibly due to a read error. The V call is TRBV11-2, the J call TRBJ2-3; a possible D gene is TRBD2 (5 bases). CDR3 size: 13 residues. CDR1 SGHAT and CDR2 FQNNGV come from the germline V gene. CDR3 nucleotides: TGTGCCAGCAGCTTAGGGAGGAGAGATGCGCAGTATTTT. The encoded protein is CASSLGRRDAQYF. The full variable domain, with the rest looked up from reference TRBV11-2 and TRBJ2-3, is EAGVAQSPRYKIIEKRQSVAFWCNPISGHATLYWYQQILGQGPKLLIQFQNNGVVDDSQLPKDRFSAERLKGVDSTLKIQPAKLEDSAVYLCASSLGRRDAQYFGPGTRLTVL.

The genes are TRBV7-8 and TRBJ1-1; maybe TRBD1 (5 bases). Trimming stripped 10 bases from V and 4 bases from J, with 13 bases between. Germline assignment: CDR1 SGHVS and CDR2 FQNEAQ. The CDR3 contains 12 residues. The CDR3 DNA is TGTGCCATCTCGAGGGGCGCCACTGAAGCTTTCTTT. It yields the protein CAISRGATEAFF.

This clonotype has a count of ten or more. V gene TRBV7-9 combines with J gene TRBJ2-1; D is perhaps TRBD1 (6 bases). Germline V gene lookup returns CDR1 SEHNR and CDR2 FQNEAQ (reference sequence). The CDR3 runs to 14 residues. The V and J ends lost 0 bases and 9 bases respectively, with 12 bases between them. The CDR3: CASSLANRATEQFF. The CDR3, as DNA: TGTGCCAGCAGCTTAGCTAACAGGGCTACTGAGCAGTTCTTC.

With regard to this clonotype: This sequence may be a read error, since a much larger clone differs from it by one base. The gene calls are TRBV5-1 and TRBJ2-1, with 8 nucleotides matching TRBD1. The CDR3 contains 14 residues. The V gene end was trimmed by 0 bases and the J gene end by 7 bases; junction bases not matched to a gene: 3. CDR1 is SGHRS, CDR2 YFSETQ, per germline. The CDR3 DNA follows: TGCGCCAGCAGCTTGGAGGACAGGGATAATGAGCAGTTCTTC. This codes for CASSLEDRDNEQFF.